This TCR beta chain was retrieved from a study of blood T cells in healthy people across ages. This clonotype was seen only a few times. The J segment lost 8 bases and the V segment lost 3 bases, leaving 13 bases of the junction unmatched. Germline V gene data show CDR1 as SGHRS and CDR2 as YFSETQ. The CDR3 is made up of 15 amino acids. Using a J-beta primer mix together with a sample-barcoded 5' primer, a second PCR was run for roughly 6 to 12 cycles. TCRdb processed the 5' RACE reads anew with MiXCR; each CDR3 protein has one entry. Here the sample spans around 1,800,000 distinct CDR3 sequences, roughly 43% being singletons.

Sequencing input: blood. The sequence derives from a human donor in good health. This chain links TRBV5-1 with TRBJ1-2; 7 nucleotides agree with TRBD1. CDR3 DNA: TGCGCCAGCAGCTATGGCGGGACAGAGCTAGAGGGCTACACCTTC. The encoded protein is CASSYGGTELEGYTF.